The present TCR beta chain was sequenced within a study of response to subunit inactivated influenza vaccine. General study findings and limits: Researchers suggested that each seasonal influenza vaccination recruits few new T cells.

Germline lookup yields CDR1 SGDLS and CDR2 YYNGEE. V was cut by 0 bases and J by 3 bases, with 10 bases left in between. The CDR3 covers 15 residues. On this clonotype: The antigen remains undetermined.

MiXCR, run by TCRdb on the RT-PCR reads, gives a single entry per CDR3 protein. The profile shows under 950,000 distinct CDR3 sequences, around 20% of them singletons. The source of this sequence is a middle-aged man who received an inactivated influenza vaccine. The material sequenced was PBMCs from blood, taken 4 to 6 days after vaccination. V gene TRBV9 combines with J gene TRBJ2-4; D may match TRBD1 or TRBD2 (6 bases each). The CDR3 spells CASSVGGAGKNIQYF. The CDR3 DNA is TGTGCCAGCAGCGTAGGGGGGGCGGGCAAAAACATTCAGTACTTC.